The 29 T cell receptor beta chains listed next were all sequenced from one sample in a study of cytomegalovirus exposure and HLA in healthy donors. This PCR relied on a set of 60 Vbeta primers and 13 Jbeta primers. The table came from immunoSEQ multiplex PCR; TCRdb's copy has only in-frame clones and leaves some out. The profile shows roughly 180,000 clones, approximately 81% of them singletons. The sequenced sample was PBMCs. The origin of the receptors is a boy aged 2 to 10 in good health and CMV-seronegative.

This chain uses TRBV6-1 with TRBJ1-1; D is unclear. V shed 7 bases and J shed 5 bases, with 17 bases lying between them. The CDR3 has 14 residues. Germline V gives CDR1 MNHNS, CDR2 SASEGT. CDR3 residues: CASTALGEGTEAFF. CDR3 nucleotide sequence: TGTGCCAGCACCGCACTTGGGGAGGGAACTGAAGCTTTCTTT.

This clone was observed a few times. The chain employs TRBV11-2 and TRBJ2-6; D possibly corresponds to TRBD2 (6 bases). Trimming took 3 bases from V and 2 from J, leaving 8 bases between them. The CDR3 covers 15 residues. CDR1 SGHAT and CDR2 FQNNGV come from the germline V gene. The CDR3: CASSFWEAGANVLTF. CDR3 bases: TGTGCCAGCAGCTTTTGGGAGGCTGGGGCCAACGTCCTGACTTTC.

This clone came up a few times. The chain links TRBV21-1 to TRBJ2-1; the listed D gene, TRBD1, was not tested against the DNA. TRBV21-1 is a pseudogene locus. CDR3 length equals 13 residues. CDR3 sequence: CASSKAGGNEQFF. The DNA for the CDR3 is TGTGCCAGCAGCAAGGCAGGGGGCAATGAGCAGTTCTTC.

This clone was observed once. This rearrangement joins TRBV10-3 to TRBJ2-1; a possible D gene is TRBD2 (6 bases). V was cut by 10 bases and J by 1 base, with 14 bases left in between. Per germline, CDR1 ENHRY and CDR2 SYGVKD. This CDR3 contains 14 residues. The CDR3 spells CATLGGTSYNEQFF. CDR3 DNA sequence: TGTGCCACGCTCGGCGGGACGTCCTACAATGAGCAGTTCTTC.

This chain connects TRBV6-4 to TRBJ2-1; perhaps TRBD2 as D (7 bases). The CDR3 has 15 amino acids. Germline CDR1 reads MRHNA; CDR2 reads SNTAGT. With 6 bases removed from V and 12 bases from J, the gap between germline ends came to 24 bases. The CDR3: CASSLLKGGEGGQFF. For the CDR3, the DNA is TGTGCCAGCAGCCTACTCAAGGGGGGGGAAGGTGGGCAGTTCTTC.

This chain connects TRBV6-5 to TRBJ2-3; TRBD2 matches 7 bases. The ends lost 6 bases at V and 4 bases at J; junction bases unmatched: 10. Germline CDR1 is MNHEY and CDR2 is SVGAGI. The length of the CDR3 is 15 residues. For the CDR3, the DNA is TGTGCCAGCAGAGCCGGGTCCCGGGAGGCAGATACGCAGTATTTT. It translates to CASRAGSREADTQYF.

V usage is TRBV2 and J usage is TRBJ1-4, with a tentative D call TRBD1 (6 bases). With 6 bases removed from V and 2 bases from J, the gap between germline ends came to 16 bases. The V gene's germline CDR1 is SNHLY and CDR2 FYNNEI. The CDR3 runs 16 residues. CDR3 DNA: TGTGCCAGCAGGAAAGAGCAGGGGTTGACTAATGAAAAACTGTTTTTT. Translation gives CASRKEQGLTNEKLFF. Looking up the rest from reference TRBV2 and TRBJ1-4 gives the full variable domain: EPEVTQTPSHQVTQMGQEVILRCVPISNHLYFYWYRQILGQKVEFLVSFYNNEISEKSEIFDDQFSVERPDGSNFTLKIRSTKLEDSAMYFCASRKEQGLTNEKLFFGSGTQLSVL.

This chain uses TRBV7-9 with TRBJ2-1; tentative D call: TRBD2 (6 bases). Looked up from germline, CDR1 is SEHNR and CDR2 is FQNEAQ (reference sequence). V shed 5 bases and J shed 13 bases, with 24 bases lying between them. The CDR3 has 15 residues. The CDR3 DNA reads TGTGCCAGCAGCCCGAGTGGGGACTCCCGGCACAGACAGTTCTTC. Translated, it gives CASSPSGDSRHRQFF.

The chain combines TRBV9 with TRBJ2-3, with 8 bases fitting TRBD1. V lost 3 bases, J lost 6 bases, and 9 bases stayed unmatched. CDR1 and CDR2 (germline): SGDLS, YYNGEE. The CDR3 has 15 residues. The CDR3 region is CASSAGTGPFDTQYF. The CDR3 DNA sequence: TGTGCCAGCAGCGCCGGGACAGGACCCTTCGATACGCAGTATTTT.

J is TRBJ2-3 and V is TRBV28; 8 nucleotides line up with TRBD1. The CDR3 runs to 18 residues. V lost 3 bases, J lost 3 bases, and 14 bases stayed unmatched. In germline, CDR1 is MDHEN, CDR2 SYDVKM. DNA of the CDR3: TGTGCCAGCAGTTTCCCCAACAGGGGGAGTTGGAATACAGATACGCAGTATTTT. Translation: CASSFPNRGSWNTDTQYF.

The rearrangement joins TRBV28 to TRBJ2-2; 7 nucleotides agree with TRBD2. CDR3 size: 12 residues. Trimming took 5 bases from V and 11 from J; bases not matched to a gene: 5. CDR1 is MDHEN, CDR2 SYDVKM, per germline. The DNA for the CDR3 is TGTGCCAGCAGTCCGGGGGGTCTTGAGCTGTTTTTT. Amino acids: CASSPGGLELFF.

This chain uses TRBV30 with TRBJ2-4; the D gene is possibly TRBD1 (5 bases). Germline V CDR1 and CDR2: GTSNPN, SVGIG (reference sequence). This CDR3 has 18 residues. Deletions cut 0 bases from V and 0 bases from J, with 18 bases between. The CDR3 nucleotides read TGTGCCTGGAGTGTCGGCCGTGGCAGGGATCTAGCCAAAAACATTCAGTACTTC. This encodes CAWSVGRGRDLAKNIQYF.

The CDR3 loop is CASQSRAGGTDTQYF. As DNA, the CDR3 is TGTGCCAGCCAATCGAGGGCCGGTGGCACAGATACGCAGTATTTT. This rearrangement joins TRBV7-8 to TRBJ2-3, with a tentative D call TRBD2 (5 bases). Per germline, CDR1 SGHVS and CDR2 FQNEAQ. The CDR3 contains 15 residues. V was cut by 8 bases and J by 1 base, with 16 bases left in between.

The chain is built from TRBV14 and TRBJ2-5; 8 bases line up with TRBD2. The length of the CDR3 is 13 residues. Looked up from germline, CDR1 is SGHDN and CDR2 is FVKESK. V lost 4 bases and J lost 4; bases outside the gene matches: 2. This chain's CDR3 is CASSPRGGETQYF. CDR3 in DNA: TGTGCCAGCAGCCCCCGGGGGGGAGAGACCCAGTACTTC.

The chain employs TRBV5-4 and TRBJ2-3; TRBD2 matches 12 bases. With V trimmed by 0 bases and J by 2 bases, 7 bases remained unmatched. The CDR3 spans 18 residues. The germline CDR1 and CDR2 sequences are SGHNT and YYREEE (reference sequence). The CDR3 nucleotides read TGTGCCAGCAGCTTGGGAGGACTAGCGGGGTACTACACAGATACGCAGTATTTT. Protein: CASSLGGLAGYYTDTQYF.

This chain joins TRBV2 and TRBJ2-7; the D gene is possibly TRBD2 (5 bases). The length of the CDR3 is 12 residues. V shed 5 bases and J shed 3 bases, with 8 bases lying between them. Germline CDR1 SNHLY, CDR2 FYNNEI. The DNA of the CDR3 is TGTGCCAGCAGTAGCGAGGGCTACGAGCAGTACGTC. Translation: CASSSEGYEQYV.

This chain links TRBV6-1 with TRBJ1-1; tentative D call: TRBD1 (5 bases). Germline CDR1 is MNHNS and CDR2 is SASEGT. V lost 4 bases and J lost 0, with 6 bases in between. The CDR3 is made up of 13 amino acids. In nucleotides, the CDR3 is TGTGCCAGCAGTGGACAGCTGAACACTGAAGCTTTCTTT. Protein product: CASSGQLNTEAFF.

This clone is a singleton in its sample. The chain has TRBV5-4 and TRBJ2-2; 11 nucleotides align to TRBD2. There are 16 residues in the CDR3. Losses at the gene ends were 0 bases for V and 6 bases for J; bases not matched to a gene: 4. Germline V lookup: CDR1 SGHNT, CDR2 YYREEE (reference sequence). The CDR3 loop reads CASSLELAGASGELFF. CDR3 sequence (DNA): TGTGCCAGCAGCTTGGAACTAGCGGGGGCATCCGGGGAGCTGTTTTTT.

CDR3 loop: CASRGNYGYTF. CDR3 sequence (DNA): TGCGCATCTAGGGGTAACTATGGCTACACCTTC. The genes are TRBV20-1 and TRBJ1-2, with TRBD1 as a possible D gene (5 bases). Germline-derived CDR1 and CDR2 are DFQATT and SNEGSKA (reference sequence). There are 11 residues in the CDR3.

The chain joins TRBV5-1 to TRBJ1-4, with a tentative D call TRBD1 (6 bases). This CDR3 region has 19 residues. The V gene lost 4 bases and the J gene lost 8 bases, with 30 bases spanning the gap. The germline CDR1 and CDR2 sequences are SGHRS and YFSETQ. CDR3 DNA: TGCGCCAGCAGCCTATTTCCTCGGGACATGAGACTTCGGGGAGAAAAACTGTTTTTT. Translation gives CASSLFPRDMRLRGEKLFF. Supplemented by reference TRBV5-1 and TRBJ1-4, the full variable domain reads KAGVTQTPRYLIKTRGQQVTLSCSPISGHRSVSWYQQTPGQGLQFLFEYFSETQRNKGNFPGRFSGRQFSNSRSEMNVSTLELGDSALYLCASSLFPRDMRLRGEKLFFGSGTQLSVL.

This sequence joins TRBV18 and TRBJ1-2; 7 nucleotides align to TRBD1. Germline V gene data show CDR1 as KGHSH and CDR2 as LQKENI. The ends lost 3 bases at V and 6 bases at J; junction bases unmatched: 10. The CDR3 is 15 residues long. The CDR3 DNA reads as TGTGCCAGCTCACCGGACGGACAGGTAGCTGATGGCTACACCTTC. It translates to CASSPDGQVADGYTF.

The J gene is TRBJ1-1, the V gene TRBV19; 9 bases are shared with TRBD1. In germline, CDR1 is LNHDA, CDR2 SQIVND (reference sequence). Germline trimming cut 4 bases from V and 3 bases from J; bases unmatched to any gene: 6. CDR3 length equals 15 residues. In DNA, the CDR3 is TGTGCCAGTAGTAAACAGGGGGCGATGGACACTGAAGCTTTCTTT. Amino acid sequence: CASSKQGAMDTEAFF.

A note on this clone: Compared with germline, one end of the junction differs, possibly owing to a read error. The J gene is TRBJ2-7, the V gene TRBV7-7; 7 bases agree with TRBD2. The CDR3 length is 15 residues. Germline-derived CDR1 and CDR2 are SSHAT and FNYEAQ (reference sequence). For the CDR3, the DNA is TGTGCTAGCAGCTTAGCAAGTGCGGGAGTCGGTGAGCAGTACTTC. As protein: CASSLASAGVGEQYF.

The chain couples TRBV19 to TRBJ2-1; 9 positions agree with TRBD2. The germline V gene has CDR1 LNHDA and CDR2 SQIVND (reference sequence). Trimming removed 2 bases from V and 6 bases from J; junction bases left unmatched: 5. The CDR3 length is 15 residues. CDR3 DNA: TGTGCCAGTAGTATACCCAGCGGGGGGCCCAATGAGCAGTTCTTC. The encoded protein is CASSIPSGGPNEQFF.

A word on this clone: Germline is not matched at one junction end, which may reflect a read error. The CDR3 protein is CSSSLAAGAGWNQPQHF. CDR3 nucleotide sequence: TGTTCCAGCAGCTTAGCGGCAGGGGCAGGGTGGAATCAGCCCCAGCATTTT. This chain joins TRBV7-9 and TRBJ1-5; tentatively, D is TRBD1 (6 bases). The CDR3 covers 17 residues. Germline assignment: CDR1 SEHNR and CDR2 FQNEAQ (reference sequence).

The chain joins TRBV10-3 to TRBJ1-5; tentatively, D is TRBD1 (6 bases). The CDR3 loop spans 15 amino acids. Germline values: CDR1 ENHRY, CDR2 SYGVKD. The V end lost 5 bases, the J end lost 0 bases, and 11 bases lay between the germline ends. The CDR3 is CAISQDSYSNQPQHF. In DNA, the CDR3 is TGTGCCATCAGTCAGGACAGCTATAGCAATCAGCCCCAGCATTTT.

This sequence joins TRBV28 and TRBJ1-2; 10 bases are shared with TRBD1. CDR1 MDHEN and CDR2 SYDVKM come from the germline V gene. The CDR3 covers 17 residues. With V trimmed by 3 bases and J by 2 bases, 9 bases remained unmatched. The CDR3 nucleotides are TGTGCCAGCAGTTTCCGGGACAGGGGAGTCAGGAACTATGGCTACACCTTC. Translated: CASSFRDRGVRNYGYTF.

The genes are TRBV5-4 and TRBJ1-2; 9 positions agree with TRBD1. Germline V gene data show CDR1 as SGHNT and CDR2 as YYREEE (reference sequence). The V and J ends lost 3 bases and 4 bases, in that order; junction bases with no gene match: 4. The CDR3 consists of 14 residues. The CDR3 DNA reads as TGTGCCAGCAGCTCGGAGACAGGGGGCTATGGCTACACCTTC. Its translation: CASSSETGGYGYTF.

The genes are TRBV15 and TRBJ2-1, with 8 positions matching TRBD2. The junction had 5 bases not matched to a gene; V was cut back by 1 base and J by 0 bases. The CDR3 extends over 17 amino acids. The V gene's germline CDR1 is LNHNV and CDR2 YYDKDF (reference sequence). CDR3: CATSRGPAGVSYNEQFF. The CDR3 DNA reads TGTGCCACCAGCAGAGGTCCAGCGGGGGTCTCCTACAATGAGCAGTTCTTC.